The 16 T cell receptor beta chains listed next were all sequenced from one sample in a study of regulatory T cells in long-lasting Graves disease. Building of the TCR beta libraries involved iRepertoire HTBI primers and Arm-PCR of CDR3 regions. TCRdb itself ran the multiplex PCR reads through MiXCR, one entry per CDR3 protein. Among 350,000 to 500,000 distinct CDR3 sequences listed, around 15% were seen once. Documented time point: newly diagnosed GD, antithyroid drugs for less than 3 months. After RNA was extracted from PBMCs, the TCR library was made from it. The same sample was also used in a study of T cells in Graves' hyperthyroidism and ophthalmopathy.

Sequencing used peripheral blood mononuclear cells (PBMCs), obtained at new diagnosis, from a patient treated with antithyroid drugs. Source of these receptors: a woman aged 45-59 years with Graves disease.

This clonotype has just a few counts. The V call is TRBV30, the J call TRBJ1-4; D uncertain. The V end was cut by 1 base, the J end by 6 bases, with 9 bases between. The CDR3 length is 13 residues. Per germline, CDR1 GTSNPN and CDR2 SVGIG (reference sequence). DNA for the CDR3: TGTGCCTGGAGTGGGCCTTCCCATGAAAAACTGTTTTTT. Protein: CAWSGPSHEKLFF.

This clonotype has a handful of counts. V usage is TRBV5-1 and J usage is TRBJ2-3; 9 bases map to TRBD1. The CDR3 runs 16 residues. Losses at the gene ends were 4 bases for V and 4 bases for J; bases not matched to a gene: 10. Looked up from germline, CDR1 is SGHRS and CDR2 is YFSETQ. The CDR3 nucleotides are TGCGCCAGCAGCACCGTCCCGGGACAGGGTTCAGATACGCAGTATTTT. This gives the protein CASSTVPGQGSDTQYF.

The V gene is TRBV25-1, the J gene TRBJ2-2; D not resolved. CDR1 and CDR2 from the germline V gene are MGHDK and SYGVNS. The CDR3 is 16 amino acids. Trimming stripped 3 bases from V and 1 base from J, with 12 bases between. The CDR3 protein is CASSDYSPQNTGELFF. DNA of the CDR3: TGTGCCAGCAGTGATTACAGCCCCCAGAACACCGGGGAGCTGTTTTTT. The full variable domain, rest sourced from reference TRBV25-1 and TRBJ2-2, is EADIYQTPRYLVIGTGKKITLECSQTMGHDKMYWYQQDPGMELHLIHYSYGVNSTEKGDLSSESTVSRIRTEHFPLTLESARPSHTSQYLCASSDYSPQNTGELFFGEGSRLTVL.

V usage is TRBV29-1 and J usage is TRBJ1-1; D not certain. This CDR3 is 13 amino acids long. Trimming took 0 bases from V and 7 from J, leaving 12 bases between them. The germline gives CDR1 SQVTM, CDR2 ANQGSEA. The DNA for the CDR3 is TGCAGCGTTGAAGATTCGGTGAGCATTGAAGCTTTCTTT. The encoded protein is CSVEDSVSIEAFF.

On this clonotype: A read error may produce the germline difference seen at one junction end. The chain employs TRBV20-1 and TRBJ1-5; D is unclear. Germline V gene lookup returns CDR1 DFQATT and CDR2 SNEGSKA (reference sequence). The CDR3 loop spans 14 amino acids. The CDR3 DNA sequence: TGCAGTTTTAAGTCCCCAGCCTCCAATCAGCCCCAGCACTTT. It codes for CSFKSPASNQPQHF.

The table lists this clonotype with many counts. V gene TRBV6-2 or TRBV6-3 combines with J gene TRBJ2-3; 7 bases are a match to TRBD2. The CDR3 consists of 16 residues. Germline CDR1 reads MNHEY; CDR2 reads SVGEGT. In DNA form, the CDR3 reads TGTGCTTCTGGACTCGGCGGGAGCCGCTTCACAGATACGCAGTATTTT. Amino acids: CASGLGGSRFTDTQYF.

This chain uses TRBV28 with TRBJ1-2; 10 bases fit TRBD1. Trimming cost V 1 base and J 4 bases; bases outside gene matches: 6. This CDR3 spans 16 amino acids. From germline, CDR1 is MDHEN and CDR2 SYDVKM. In nucleotides, the CDR3 is TGTGCCAGCAGTTTATCGAGGGACAGGGGTATCTATGGCTACACCTTC. It is translated as CASSLSRDRGIYGYTF.

J is TRBJ2-3 and V is TRBV11-2; D possibly corresponds to TRBD2 (6 bases). CDR1 is SGHAT, CDR2 FQNNGV, per germline. Trimming took off 2 bases at V and 4 bases at J, with 22 bases between the two ends. This CDR3 has 18 residues. CDR3 in amino acids: CASSLQGWGVVSPDTQYF. As DNA, the CDR3 is TGTGCCAGCAGCTTACAAGGGTGGGGGGTTGTCTCGCCAGATACGCAGTATTTT.

This clonotype has a count of ten or more. The rearrangement links TRBV11-3 to TRBJ2-7, with 10 bases matching TRBD2. The CDR3 sequence is 16 residues long. Per germline, CDR1 SGHNT and CDR2 YENEEA. V trimming: 4 bases; J trimming: 4 bases; junction bases outside the gene matches: 10. The CDR3 coding sequence is TGTGCCAGCAGCTCGAGTGGTTCTAGCGGGAGTTACGAGCAGTACTTC. It encodes CASSSSGSSGSYEQYF.

This clonotype was picked up a small number of times. The chain has TRBV25-1 and TRBJ2-3; D might be TRBD1 (5 bases). In germline, CDR1 is MGHDK, CDR2 SYGVNS. The CDR3 spans 14 residues. V lost 5 bases to trimming and J lost 4 bases, with 13 bases between them. CDR3 sequence (DNA): TGTGCCAGCAGTTCCGGAGAAGGGGCAGATACGCAGTATTTT. Protein: CASSSGEGADTQYF.

In this sample, this clonotype turned up a few times. This chain connects TRBV19 to TRBJ2-7, with TRBD2 matching over 8 bases. V gave up 6 bases and J gave up 5 bases; unmatched junction bases: 6. The CDR3 runs 13 residues. CDR1 is LNHDA and CDR2 is SQIVND in the germline V gene (reference sequence). The CDR3: CASRGAGGNEQYF. The DNA of the CDR3 is TGTGCCAGTAGGGGCGCGGGGGGAAACGAGCAGTACTTC.

The chain links TRBV7-3 to TRBJ2-2; 8 positions agree with TRBD2. Germline CDR1 is SGHTA and CDR2 is FQGTGA. Trimming at V came to 3 bases and at J to 1 base, leaving 10 bases not matched to a gene. The CDR3 is 18 residues long. CDR3 DNA sequence: TGTGCCAGCAGCTTCCAGTCGCTCACTAGCGGGAACACCGGGGAGCTGTTTTTT. Translation gives CASSFQSLTSGNTGELFF.

This clonotype has just a few counts. V and J are TRBV5-1 and TRBJ2-3, with D unclear. Germline CDR1 and CDR2: SGHRS and YFSETQ. The CDR3 length is 14 residues. Trimming removed 1 base from V and 4 bases from J, with 10 bases in between. The CDR3 bases are TGCGCCAGCAGCTTGCTAAGCCCGCCAGATACGCAGTATTTT. It is translated as CASSLLSPPDTQYF.

This clonotype was observed a few times. The rearrangement joins TRBV28 to TRBJ2-1, with 11 bases that match TRBD2. The V and J ends lost 6 bases and 12 bases, in that order; junction bases with no gene match: 7. CDR1 and CDR2 (germline): MDHEN, SYDVKM. The CDR3 is 13 amino acids. The CDR3 is CASSPTSGGLQFF. CDR3 DNA sequence: TGTGCCAGCAGCCCTACTAGCGGGGGCTTGCAGTTCTTC.

The rearrangement uses TRBV6-2 or TRBV6-3 and TRBJ1-3; no clear D. V lost 0 bases and J 0 bases, leaving 12 bases between the germline ends. This CDR3 comprises 17 residues. Looked up from germline, CDR1 is MNHEY and CDR2 is SVGEGT. The CDR3 reads CASSYSPLLRSGNTIYF. In DNA form, the CDR3 reads TGTGCCAGCAGTTACTCACCCCTCCTGCGCTCTGGAAACACCATATATTTT.

This clonotype was recorded at least ten times. The rearrangement uses TRBV7-9 and TRBJ2-7; the D gene is possibly TRBD1 (5 bases). The V and J ends lost 0 bases and 4 bases respectively, with 7 bases between them. Germline CDR1 reads SEHNR; CDR2 reads FQNEAQ (reference sequence). The CDR3 sequence is 13 residues long. DNA for the CDR3: TGTGCCAGCAGCTTAGCCCAGGGATACGAGCAGTACTTC. Protein product: CASSLAQGYEQYF.